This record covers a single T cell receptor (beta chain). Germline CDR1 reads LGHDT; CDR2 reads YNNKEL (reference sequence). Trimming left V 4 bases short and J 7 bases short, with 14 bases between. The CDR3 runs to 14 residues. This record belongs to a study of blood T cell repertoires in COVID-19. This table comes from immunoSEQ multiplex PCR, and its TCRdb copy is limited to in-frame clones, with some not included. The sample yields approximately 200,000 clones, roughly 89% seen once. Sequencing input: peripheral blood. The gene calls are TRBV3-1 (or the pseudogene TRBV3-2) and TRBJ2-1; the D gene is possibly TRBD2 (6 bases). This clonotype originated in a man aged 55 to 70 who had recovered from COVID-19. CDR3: CASSPSLGRNEQFF. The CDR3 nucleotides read TGTGCCAGCAGCCCTTCTCTAGGGAGGAATGAGCAGTTCTTC.